The 32 T cell receptor beta chains listed next were all sequenced from one sample in a study of blood T cell repertoires in COVID-19. TCRdb keeps only in-frame clones here, not all; method: immunoSEQ multiplex PCR. Counted here are about 220,000 clones, 84% occurring once; the ten biggest clones make up 9.7%. The sample taken for sequencing was peripheral blood. All receptors come from a man in his forties or fifties with active or convalescent COVID-19.

This sequence joins TRBV25-1 and TRBJ1-2, with TRBD1 matching over 8 bases. The CDR3 sequence is 13 residues long. V gave up 4 bases and J gave up 7 bases; unmatched junction bases: 5. Germline CDR1 and CDR2: MGHDK and SYGVNS. The CDR3, as DNA: TGTGCCAGCAGTGGATCAGGGGGCCTTGGCTACACCTTC. It translates to CASSGSGGLGYTF.

This clone occurred a few times. This chain joins TRBV28 and TRBJ1-6; 8 bases line up with TRBD1. Germline values: CDR1 MDHEN, CDR2 SYDVKM. The CDR3 length is 14 residues. With 4 bases clipped from V and 9 bases from J, the junction kept 5 bases outside the gene matches. The CDR3 loop reads CASSSGQGSSPLHF. CDR3 DNA: TGTGCCAGCAGTTCAGGACAGGGATCTTCACCCCTCCACTTT.

The genes are TRBV2 and TRBJ2-1; the D gene is possibly TRBD2 (6 bases). Germline V lookup: CDR1 SNHLY, CDR2 FYNNEI. Trimming took off 3 bases at V and 10 bases at J, with 10 bases between the two ends. The CDR3 has 12 residues. As DNA, the CDR3 is TGTGCCAGCAGTGATCGAGGAGGGGAGCAGTTCTTC. This sequence encodes CASSDRGGEQFF. Filled out from reference TRBV2 and TRBJ2-1, the complete variable domain reads EPEVTQTPSHQVTQMGQEVILRCVPISNHLYFYWYRQILGQKVEFLVSFYNNEISEKSEIFDDQFSVERPDGSNFTLKIRSTKLEDSAMYFCASSDRGGEQFFGPGTRLTVL.

The J gene is TRBJ2-2, the V gene TRBV2; D might be TRBD2 (6 bases). Between the trimmed V and J ends, which lost 6 bases and 4 bases, there was a span of 15 bases. CDR1 and CDR2 (germline): SNHLY, FYNNEI. This CDR3 contains 15 residues. In DNA, the CDR3 is TGTGCCAGCAGAAGGGACCTGGGGGGCACCGGGGAGCTGTTTTTT. Translation gives CASRRDLGGTGELFF.

The sample holds one count of this clone. V and J are TRBV5-6 and TRBJ1-6, with 9 bases identical to TRBD1. After removal of 0 bases from V and 10 bases from J, the junction contained 8 bases not matched to a gene. CDR3 size: 16 residues. Germline V gene sequence: CDR1 SGHDT, CDR2 YYEEEE. Written as DNA, the CDR3 is TGTGCCAGCAGCTTGGGACCGGGACAGGGATACTCACCCCTCCACTTT. It yields the protein CASSLGPGQGYSPLHF.

This clone was recorded once. The chain employs TRBV7-2 and TRBJ2-3; D is undetermined. The V gene lost 0 bases and the J gene lost 3 bases, with 10 bases spanning the gap. The CDR3 has 15 amino acids. CDR1 is SGHTA, CDR2 FQGNSA, per germline. CDR3 sequence: CASSLASTSTDTQYF. Written as DNA, the CDR3 is TGTGCCAGCAGCTTAGCATCGACTTCTACAGATACGCAGTATTTT. The whole variable domain, remainder taken from reference TRBV7-2 and TRBJ2-3, is GAGVSQSPSNKVTEKGKDVELRCDPISGHTALYWYRQSLGQGLEFLIYFQGNSAPDKSGLPSDRFSAERTGGSVSTLTIQRTQQEDSAVYLCASSLASTSTDTQYFGPGTRLTVL.

The V gene is TRBV5-5, the J gene TRBJ2-1; no clear D. V gave up 1 base and J gave up 6 bases, with 14 bases separating them. The germline V gene has CDR1 SGHKS and CDR2 YYEKEE (reference sequence). CDR3 length equals 15 residues. The CDR3 reads CASSLWASESNEQFF. CDR3 DNA: TGTGCCAGCAGCTTGTGGGCGTCCGAGTCCAATGAGCAGTTCTTC. Supplemented by reference TRBV5-5 and TRBJ2-1, the full variable domain reads DAGVTQSPTHLIKTRGQQVTLRCSPISGHKSVSWYQQVLGQGPQFIFQYYEKEERGRGNFPDRFSARQFPNYSSELNVNALLLGDSALYLCASSLWASESNEQFFGPGTRLTVL.

This sequence joins TRBV19 and TRBJ2-1; TRBD1 aligns across 7 bases. J gave up 7 bases and V 6 bases, and 6 bases lay outside the gene matches. The germline gives CDR1 LNHDA, CDR2 SQIVND (reference sequence). The CDR3 contains 13 residues. The CDR3 reads CASRISGGNEQFF. For the CDR3, the DNA is TGTGCCAGTAGAATATCAGGGGGTAATGAGCAGTTCTTC.

This clone was counted only a few times. This rearrangement joins TRBV29-1 to TRBJ2-2; perhaps TRBD1 as D (5 bases). V lost 7 bases and J lost 5, with 17 bases in between. The CDR3 is made up of 14 amino acids. Per the germline V gene, CDR1 is SQVTM and CDR2 is ANQGSEA. CDR3 loop: CSASDRFETGELFF. For the CDR3, the DNA is TGCAGCGCTTCCGACAGATTTGAGACCGGGGAGCTGTTTTTT.

The CDR3, as DNA: TGTGCCAGCAGCGTAGGCCCGGGACTAGCGGGGGGGCTGGAGGAGACCCAGTACTTC. Amino acid sequence: CASSVGPGLAGGLEETQYF. The chain carries TRBV9 and TRBJ2-5, with 16 bases matching TRBD2. Trimming at V came to 0 bases and at J to 5 bases, leaving 10 bases not matched to a gene. Germline V gives CDR1 SGDLS, CDR2 YYNGEE. This CDR3 comprises 19 residues.

This sequence joins TRBV30 and TRBJ2-1; 11 bases align to TRBD2. This CDR3 has 16 amino acids. Germline assignment: CDR1 GTSNPN and CDR2 SVGIG (reference sequence). V was pared by 0 bases and J by 3 bases, with 4 bases of the junction left unmatched. The CDR3 sequence: CAWSVPSGRYYNEQFF. The CDR3 nucleotides are TGTGCCTGGAGTGTGCCTAGCGGGAGGTACTACAATGAGCAGTTCTTC.

J is TRBJ1-5 and V is TRBV2; 8 bases are shared with TRBD1. This CDR3 has 14 amino acids. The junction had 5 bases not matched to a gene; V was cut back by 4 bases and J by 6 bases. Germline assignment: CDR1 SNHLY and CDR2 FYNNEI. CDR3 nucleotides: TGTGCCAGCAGTGGGACAGGGAGGACTCAGCCCCAGCATTTT. It is translated as CASSGTGRTQPQHF.

This clone was observed a handful of times. The J gene is TRBJ1-2, the V gene TRBV4-1, with 7 bases that match TRBD1. This CDR3 region has 14 residues. Trimming took 4 bases from V and 4 from J; bases not matched to a gene: 6. Germline loops: CDR1 MGHRA, CDR2 YSYEKL. The CDR3 DNA sequence: TGCGCCAGCAGCCCCACAGGGGCGGTCTATGGCTACACCTTC. Its translation: CASSPTGAVYGYTF.

The chain employs TRBV4-2 and TRBJ2-1; TRBD2 matches 11 bases. Germline trimming cut 4 bases from V and 8 bases from J; bases unmatched to any gene: 10. Looked up from germline, CDR1 is LGHNA and CDR2 is YNFKEQ. This CDR3 spans 16 amino acids. In nucleotides, the CDR3 is TGTGCCAGCAGCCCGATGCTAGCGGGGGGCTCCGATGAGCAGTTCTTC. Encoded protein: CASSPMLAGGSDEQFF.

The rearrangement links TRBV2 to TRBJ2-3, with a tentative D call TRBD1 (5 bases). Germline values: CDR1 SNHLY, CDR2 FYNNEI. The CDR3 extends over 13 amino acids. Trimming left V 6 bases short and J 11 bases short, with 18 bases between. CDR3 coding DNA: TGTGCCAGCAGCAGCAGACAAGAAGGGGTGCAGTATTTT. This gives the protein CASSSRQEGVQYF.

The rearrangement joins TRBV4-2 to TRBJ2-4, with no clear D. CDR3 length: 15 residues. CDR1 and CDR2 from the germline V gene are LGHNA and YNFKEQ. With 1 base removed from V and 0 bases from J, the gap between germline ends came to 7 bases. The CDR3 reads CASSQAHLAKNIQYF. CDR3 DNA: TGTGCCAGCAGCCAAGCGCACTTAGCCAAAAACATTCAGTACTTC.

The chain employs TRBV5-1 and TRBJ1-1; 7 bases match TRBD1. The CDR3 contains 14 residues. The germline gives CDR1 SGHRS, CDR2 YFSETQ. The ends lost 4 bases at V and 4 bases at J; junction bases unmatched: 7. The CDR3: CASSLQGRSTEAFF. In DNA form, the CDR3 reads TGCGCCAGCAGCCTACAGGGGCGTAGCACTGAAGCTTTCTTT.

The rearrangement uses TRBV11-2 and TRBJ2-7, with a tentative D call TRBD2 (6 bases). In germline, CDR1 is SGHAT, CDR2 FQNNGV. V was clipped by 0 bases and J by 6 bases, with 12 bases between them. The CDR3 runs 14 residues. The CDR3 nucleotides are TGTGCCAGCAGCTTAGACCTACTAGCTCCCGAGCAGTACTTC. Translation: CASSLDLLAPEQYF.

This rearrangement joins TRBV7-9 to TRBJ1-4; D remains unclear. The germline V gene encodes CDR1 SEHNR and CDR2 FQNEAQ (reference sequence). The CDR3 has 14 amino acids. Between the trimmed V and J ends, which lost 5 bases and 0 bases, there was a span of 7 bases. CDR3 coding DNA: TGTGCCAGCAGCAAACACGCAACTAATGAAAAACTGTTTTTT. Amino acids: CASSKHATNEKLFF.

This chain joins TRBV18 and TRBJ1-5; D gene ambiguous. Germline values: CDR1 KGHSH, CDR2 LQKENI. The CDR3 has 13 amino acids. Trimming took off 3 bases at V and 5 bases at J, with 8 bases between the two ends. DNA of the CDR3: TGTGCCAGCTCACCTAGCCATGATCAGCCCCAGCATTTT. It encodes CASSPSHDQPQHF.

The rearrangement links TRBV7-9 to TRBJ1-2, with D unclear. This CDR3 has 16 amino acids. V dropped 5 bases and J dropped 6 bases, with 22 bases sitting between them. Germline V gives CDR1 SEHNR, CDR2 FQNEAQ (reference sequence). DNA for the CDR3: TGTGCCAGCAGCCGAGAAATGATTCCAGGAACGGATGGCTACACCTTC. Translated: CASSREMIPGTDGYTF.

The V gene is TRBV7-8, the J gene TRBJ2-5; D unresolved. The CDR3 spans 13 residues. V dropped 5 bases and J dropped 2 bases, with 9 bases sitting between them. CDR1 is SGHVS, CDR2 FQNEAQ, per germline. As DNA, the CDR3 is TGTGCCAGCAGCCCCAGTTTACAAGAGACCCAGTACTTC. Encoded protein: CASSPSLQETQYF. Full variable domain (missing parts from reference TRBV7-8 and TRBJ2-5): GAGVSQSPRYKVAKRGQDVALRCDPISGHVSLFWYQQALGQGPEFLTYFQNEAQLDKSGLPSDRFFAERPEGSVSTLKIQRTQQEDSAVYLCASSPSLQETQYFGPGTRLLVL.

This chain joins TRBV5-4 and TRBJ2-1; 12 bases agree with TRBD2. The germline V gene encodes CDR1 SGHNT and CDR2 YYREEE (reference sequence). V dropped 0 bases and J dropped 9; count of bases not matched to a gene: 7. This CDR3 has 16 amino acids. The CDR3 DNA reads as TGTGCCAGCAGCTTGGGGGCTAGCGGGAGGGATGGTGAGCAGTTCTTC. It codes for CASSLGASGRDGEQFF.

The gene calls are TRBV2 and TRBJ2-7; 9 positions match TRBD1. The junction had 8 bases not matched to a gene; V was cut back by 7 bases and J by 1 base. CDR3 length: 15 amino acids. CDR1 and CDR2 from the germline V gene are SNHLY and FYNNEI. CDR3 in amino acids: CASKGTGTGSYEQYF. The DNA of the CDR3 is TGTGCCAGCAAAGGGACCGGGACAGGGTCCTACGAGCAGTACTTC.

This chain joins TRBV18 and TRBJ2-7; 9 bases are a match to TRBD1. There are 16 residues in the CDR3. CDR1 is KGHSH and CDR2 is LQKENI in the germline V gene. J lost 5 bases, V lost 3 bases, and 11 bases had no gene match. The CDR3 sequence: CASSPTGGRLADEQYF. CDR3 bases: TGTGCCAGCTCACCTACAGGGGGCCGTTTAGCCGACGAGCAGTACTTC. Full variable domain (rest looked up from reference TRBV18 and TRBJ2-7): NAGVMQNPRHLVRRRGQEARLRCSPMKGHSHVYWYRQLPEEGLKFMVYLQKENIIDESGMPKERFSAEFPKEGPSILRIQQVVRGDSAAYFCASSPTGGRLADEQYFGPGTRLTVT.

V and J are TRBV30 and TRBJ1-2, with a weak D call TRBD1 (6 bases). The CDR3 length is 13 residues. Germline V gene lookup returns CDR1 GTSNPN and CDR2 SVGIG (reference sequence). V lost 1 base to trimming and J lost 2 bases, with 8 bases between them. CDR3 amino acids: CAWSGQDNYGYTF. As DNA, the CDR3 is TGTGCCTGGAGTGGACAGGACAACTATGGCTACACCTTC.

The chain is built from TRBV24-1 and TRBJ1-2; D is ambiguous. The germline V gene encodes CDR1 KGHDR and CDR2 SFDVKD. CDR3 length: 12 amino acids. V gave up 5 bases and J gave up 8 bases, with 11 bases separating them. DNA for the CDR3: TGTGCCACCAGTGGCGACCTCGGGGGCTACACCTTC. It specifies CATSGDLGGYTF.

The genes are TRBV3-1 (or the pseudogene TRBV3-2) and TRBJ2-3; 9 nucleotides match TRBD2. The CDR3 loop spans 16 amino acids. Losses at the gene ends were 3 bases for V and 0 bases for J; bases not matched to a gene: 4. The V gene's germline CDR1 is LGHDT and CDR2 YNNKEL (reference sequence). The CDR3 protein is CASSHALAGSTDTQYF. CDR3 nucleotides: TGTGCCAGCAGCCATGCTCTAGCGGGGAGCACAGATACGCAGTATTTT.

The V gene is TRBV6-6, the J gene TRBJ2-1, with 10 bases lining up with TRBD1. With 6 bases clipped from V and 3 bases from J, the junction kept 2 bases outside the gene matches. CDR1 MNHNY and CDR2 SVGAGI come from the germline V gene (reference sequence). CDR3 length: 14 residues. The chain's CDR3 is CASRTGGGYNEQFF. The CDR3 DNA sequence: TGTGCCAGCAGGACAGGGGGCGGCTACAATGAGCAGTTCTTC.

The table lists this clone with a count of one. The chain has TRBV18 and TRBJ2-3, with 10 bases lining up with TRBD2. Per germline, CDR1 KGHSH and CDR2 LQKENI. The CDR3 extends over 15 amino acids. V was pared by 2 bases and J by 6 bases, with 5 bases of the junction left unmatched. CDR3 amino acids: CASSPFALAGDTQYF. As DNA, the CDR3 is TGTGCCAGCTCACCATTCGCACTAGCGGGGGATACGCAGTATTTT.

This chain links TRBV2 with TRBJ2-5, with TRBD2 matching over 8 bases. The CDR3 is 16 residues long. Germline values: CDR1 SNHLY, CDR2 FYNNEI. V gave up 5 bases and J gave up 5 bases; unmatched junction bases: 13. DNA for the CDR3: TGTGCCAGCAGTCCTATACCGACTAGCGTATCGGAGACCCAGTACTTC. Translating it yields CASSPIPTSVSETQYF.

The chain joins TRBV19 to TRBJ2-5; the match to TRBD1 covers 8 bases. CDR1 LNHDA and CDR2 SQIVND come from the germline V gene (reference sequence). This CDR3 has 15 residues. The trim removed 3 bases at V and 4 bases at J, leaving 7 bases unmatched. The DNA for the CDR3 is TGTGCCAGTAGTATGGGAACAGGGGGATTAGAGACCCAGTACTTC. Translating gives CASSMGTGGLETQYF.